This entry is about one T cell receptor (beta chain). Its target is unknown. All of the isolated RNA was reverse transcribed, so expressed TCRB transcripts were sequenced. The assay was immunoSEQ multiplex PCR, and TCRdb's table has in-frame clones only and misses some. The table has about 340,000 clones, 7% to 9% seen once; the top ten hold around 0.45%. In all sorted populations, purity surpassed 98%. This CDR3 contains 15 residues. Germline V gene data show CDR1 as SGHTA and CDR2 as FQGNSA. V shed 1 base and J shed 5 bases, with 11 bases lying between them. The data belong to a study of beta chain features in type 1 diabetes. About the research overall: There was similarity between patients and healthy donors in age, gender and cell yields.

Study-level results: A potential influence of HLA type upon TCRB rearrangement remained unresolved herein.

The TCR originated in a woman aged 18-29 years in good health. The sequenced sample was central memory CD4+ T cells from blood. This sequence joins TRBV7-2 and TRBJ1-4; D might be TRBD1 (5 bases). This CDR3 is CASSLVGGRNEKLFF. The CDR3 nucleotides read TGTGCCAGCAGCTTAGTGGGGGGTAGGAATGAAAAACTGTTTTTT.